A single sample gave rise to the 7 T cell receptor beta chains below, sequenced in a study of blood T cell repertoires in COVID-19. Profiling relied on immunoSEQ multiplex PCR, and the TCRdb table lists in-frame clones only, not all of them. The sample yields roughly 300,000 clones, around 90% seen once. Sequenced: PBMCs or T cells enriched from blood (not recorded which). Receptor source: a woman in her twenties or thirties who had recovered from COVID-19.

The CDR3 loop is CASSIRTSIAGESYEQYF. CDR3 in DNA: TGTGCCAGTAGTATAAGGACCTCCATAGCGGGAGAGTCCTACGAGCAGTACTTC. V gene TRBV19 combines with J gene TRBJ2-7; 9 positions match TRBD2. V lost 2 bases, J lost 1 base, and 12 bases stayed unmatched. This CDR3 region has 18 residues. Germline V gives CDR1 LNHDA, CDR2 SQIVND (reference sequence). Combining the CDR3 with reference TRBV19 and TRBJ2-7 gives the whole variable domain DGGITQSPKYLFRKEGQNVTLSCEQNLNHDAMYWYRQDPGQGLRLIYYSQIVNDFQKGDIAEGYSVSREKKESFPLTVTSAQKNPTAFYLCASSIRTSIAGESYEQYFGPGTRLTVT.

The gene calls are TRBV5-6 and TRBJ2-5, with TRBD2 matching over 12 bases. CDR1 and CDR2 (germline): SGHDT, YYEEEE. CDR3 size: 15 residues. The V gene end was trimmed by 4 bases and the J gene end by 5 bases; junction bases not matched to a gene: 6. CDR3 amino acids: CASSPRTSGIETQYF. In nucleotides, the CDR3 is TGTGCCAGCAGCCCCAGGACTAGCGGGATTGAGACCCAGTACTTC.

In nucleotides, the CDR3 is TGCGCCAGCAGCTACGGGATGAACACTGAAGCTTTCTTT. Amino acids: CASSYGMNTEAFF. The rearrangement links TRBV5-1 to TRBJ1-1; no clear D gene. Looked up from germline, CDR1 is SGHRS and CDR2 is YFSETQ. The CDR3 sequence is 13 residues long. The germline V and J ends were trimmed by 3 bases and 0 bases, with 6 bases remaining between them.

V and J are TRBV12-3 or TRBV12-4 and TRBJ1-1, with D possibly TRBD1 on 5 matching bases. V lost 3 bases to trimming and J lost 1 base, with 6 bases between them. The CDR3 has 13 amino acids. CDR3 region: CASSLTENTEAFF. In DNA form, the CDR3 reads TGTGCCAGCAGTTTGACAGAGAACACTGAAGCTTTCTTT.

This chain links TRBV29-1 with TRBJ2-7; 7 bases agree with TRBD2. Germline CDR1 SQVTM, CDR2 ANQGSEA. The CDR3 spans 14 residues. V gave up 7 bases and J gave up 4 bases; unmatched junction bases: 13. For the CDR3, the DNA is TGCAGCGCCCGGGAAGCGGGAAAAGTGTACGAGCAGTACTTC. Residues: CSAREAGKVYEQYF.

The V and J genes are TRBV5-6 and TRBJ1-3; the D is unclear. V lost 4 bases to trimming and J lost 1 base, with 15 bases between them. The CDR3 is 16 amino acids. CDR1 SGHDT and CDR2 YYEEEE come from the germline V gene. The CDR3 is CASSPNPGISGNTIYF. The CDR3, as DNA: TGTGCCAGCAGCCCGAATCCGGGGATTTCTGGAAACACCATATATTTT.

This chain connects TRBV9 to TRBJ2-1, with 7 bases matching TRBD2. Per germline, CDR1 SGDLS and CDR2 YYNGEE. J was trimmed by 7 bases and V by 3 bases; bases with no gene match: 13. The CDR3 has 16 residues. This chain's CDR3 is CASSAFFGRERNEQFF. In nucleotides, the CDR3 is TGTGCCAGCAGCGCGTTTTTTGGGAGGGAGAGGAATGAGCAGTTCTTC. Complete variable domain (other parts from reference TRBV9 and TRBJ2-1): DSGVTQTPKHLITATGQRVTLRCSPRSGDLSVYWYQQSLDQGLQFLIQYYNGEERAKGNILERFSAQQFPDLHSELNLSSLELGDSALYFCASSAFFGRERNEQFFGPGTRLTVL.